The clone carrying this T cell receptor beta chain was recorded at least ten times. Antigen specificity is unknown. It was RNA transcripts that yielded the amplified TCR beta CDR3 regions. TCR CDR3 regions were first amplified by RT-PCR with HTBI primers. TCRdb re-called the multiplex PCR reads through MiXCR, storing one row per CDR3 protein. Of 500,000 to 800,000 distinct CDR3 sequences in the sample, about 14% are singletons; the top ten hold around 12%. This record belongs to a study of T cells in Graves' hyperthyroidism and ophthalmopathy. Diagnosing involved the use of clinical symptoms, serum thyroxine and TRAb, thyroid ultrasound and orbital computed tomography. Study-wide findings and caveats: Ophthalmopathy, which appeared later, was predicted by the model a median roughly 6.6 months before onset.

The source is a woman between 45 and 65 years old with Graves' ophthalmopathy. Sequencing was done on a sample of blood.

CDR3 nucleotides: TGCGCCAGCAGCCTTGGTCCCCAACAGGGAAATGAGCAGTTCTTC. Amino acids: CASSLGPQQGNEQFF. The chain uses TRBV5-1 and TRBJ2-1, with a possible D match to TRBD1 (6 bases). V was pared by 4 bases and J by 7 bases, with 18 bases between. The CDR3 extends over 15 amino acids. Germline lookup yields CDR1 SGHRS and CDR2 YFSETQ.